This TCR beta chain was observed in a study of early T cells in non-severe SARS-CoV-2 infection. Study context: Whole-blood bulk RNA, unsorted, was sequenced, and chains were unpaired. Study-wide results and limits: Private and CD4 specificities were missed by VDJdb matching, skewed to anti-spike CD8.

Trimming pared 2 bases from V and 4 bases from J, leaving 11 bases between. Per germline, CDR1 SGHRS and CDR2 YFSETQ. The CDR3 totals 14 residues. Remarks on this clonotype: What it binds is unknown. Just one base apart from a much larger clone, this may be a read error.

Individual cDNA molecules carried attached unique molecular identifiers. From the 5' RACE reads, TCRdb called clonotypes with MiXCR, one entry per CDR3 protein. The table has some 66,000 distinct CDR3 sequences, 13% seen once. The receptor was derived from an adult who was a healthcare worker with PCR-confirmed SARS-CoV-2 infection or an uninfected control (not recorded which). The sample taken for sequencing was whole blood. The chain combines TRBV5-1 with TRBJ2-3; maybe TRBD2 (5 bases). CDR3 in DNA: TGCGCCAGCAGCTTAGGAGGAATCCCAGATACGCAGTATTTT. It yields the protein CASSLGGIPDTQYF.